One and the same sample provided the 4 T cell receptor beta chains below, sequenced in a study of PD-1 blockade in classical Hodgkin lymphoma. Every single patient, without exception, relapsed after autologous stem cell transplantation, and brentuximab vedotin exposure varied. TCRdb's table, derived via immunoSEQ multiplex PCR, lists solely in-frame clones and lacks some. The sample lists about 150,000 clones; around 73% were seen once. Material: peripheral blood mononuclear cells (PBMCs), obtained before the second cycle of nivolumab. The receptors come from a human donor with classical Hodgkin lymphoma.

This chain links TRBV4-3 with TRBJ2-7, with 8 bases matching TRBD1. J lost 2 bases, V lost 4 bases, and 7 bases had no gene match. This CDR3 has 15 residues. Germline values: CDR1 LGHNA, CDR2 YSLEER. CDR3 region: CASSRGQGNAYEQYF. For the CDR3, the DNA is TGCGCCAGCAGCCGCGGACAGGGTAATGCCTACGAGCAGTACTTC.

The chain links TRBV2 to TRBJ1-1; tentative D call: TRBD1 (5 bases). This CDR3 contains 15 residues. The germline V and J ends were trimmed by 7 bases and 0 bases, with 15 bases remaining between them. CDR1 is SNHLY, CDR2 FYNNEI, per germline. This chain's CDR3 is CASNRDRNMNTEAFF. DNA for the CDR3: TGTGCCAGCAATCGGGACCGCAACATGAACACTGAAGCTTTCTTT. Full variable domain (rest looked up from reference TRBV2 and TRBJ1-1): EPEVTQTPSHQVTQMGQEVILRCVPISNHLYFYWYRQILGQKVEFLVSFYNNEISEKSEIFDDQFSVERPDGSNFTLKIRSTKLEDSAMYFCASNRDRNMNTEAFFGQGTRLTVV.

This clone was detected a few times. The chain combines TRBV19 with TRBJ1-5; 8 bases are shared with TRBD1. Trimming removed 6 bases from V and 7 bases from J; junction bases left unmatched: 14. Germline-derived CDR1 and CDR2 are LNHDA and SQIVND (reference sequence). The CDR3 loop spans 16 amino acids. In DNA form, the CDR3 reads TGTGCCAGTAGCCGAGGGCCTGACAGGGGCGGGCAGCCCCAGCATTTT. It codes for CASSRGPDRGGQPQHF.

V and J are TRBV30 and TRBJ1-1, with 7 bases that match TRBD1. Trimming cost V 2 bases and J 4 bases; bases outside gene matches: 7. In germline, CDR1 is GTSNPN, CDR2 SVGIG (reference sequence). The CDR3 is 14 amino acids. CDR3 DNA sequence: TGTGCCTGGAGTTCAACAGGGGCGGTCACTGAAGCTTTCTTT. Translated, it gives CAWSSTGAVTEAFF.